The entry that follows covers one T cell receptor beta chain sequence. Its antigen is still unknown. A FACSAria was used to sort CD4+ and CD8+ T cells. These cells came from PBMCs. The record originates from a study of CD8+ T cells in alopecia areata. Study details: The study gave treated patients oral tofacitinib at 5 to 10 mg twice daily.

Study-level points and caveats: TCRs were shared less clearly across patients than in mice, possibly for HLA-related reasons. Normal scalp had lower clonality than lesional scalp, with alopecia totalis/universalis lesions showing this most strongly.

Sequencing templates came from extracted RNA that was reverse transcribed into cDNA. Generated by immunoSEQ multiplex PCR, the TCRdb table keeps only in-frame clones and is missing some. The repertoire holds about 69,000 clones, with 50% to 75% as singletons. From germline, CDR1 is MNHEY and CDR2 SMNVEV (reference sequence). The CDR3 consists of 13 residues. V lost 3 bases and J lost 6, with 12 bases in between. The sample in question was CD8+ T cells sorted from blood, obtained at week 0. The rearrangement uses TRBV27 and TRBJ2-7, with TRBD1 as a possible D gene (6 bases). The TCR sequence derives from a human donor with alopecia areata. The CDR3 reads CASSFQGSGEQYF. The DNA of the CDR3 is TGTGCCAGCAGTTTTCAGGGGAGCGGCGAGCAGTACTTC.